There are a few counts of the clone carrying this TCR beta chain. Its specificity is unknown. Trimming stripped 4 bases from V and 4 bases from J, with 23 bases between. This CDR3 region has 17 residues. Germline CDR1 and CDR2: SGDLS and YYNGEE. The sample's treatment: 15 to 20 received Ad26.COV2.S at low or high dose, single or two shots; roughly five received placebo; per-sample allocation not given. Samples came from day 63 after the first vaccine or placebo injection. The data were taken from a study of Ad26.COV2.S vaccination and SARS-CoV-2 variants. Study in general: Administration of Ad26.COV2.S was intramuscular, either once or twice 56 days apart. Findings of the study overall: Spike-specific TCR breadth was greater after Ad26.COV2.S than placebo.

Sequencing was performed with immunoSEQ multiplex PCR; in TCRdb, only in-frame clones are kept and a portion is missing. Here the sample spans around 300,000 clones, 88% being singletons. The clonotype originates from a person between 18 and 59 years old who received the Ad26.COV2.S COVID-19 vaccine or a placebo. Here the sequenced sample was peripheral blood, taken in a trial of Ad26.COV2.S vaccine versus placebo. This chain uses TRBV9 with TRBJ1-2, with D possibly matching TRBD1 (5 bases). The CDR3 bases are TGTGCCAGCAGCTTACGGGCAGACAGTATCTATAGCTATGGCTACACCTTC. Translated: CASSLRADSIYSYGYTF.